This T cell receptor (beta chain) is from a study of blood T cell repertoires in COVID-19 (dated by TCRdb to 2020 to 2022). As for the study more broadly: Collaborator samples came from the United States, Italy and Spain and covered acute and convalescent phases of COVID-19. The repertoires were released in a freely available public database meant as a resource for research on the immune response to SARS-CoV-2. The dataset comprised deeply sampled blood TCRbeta repertoires from subjects exposed to, actively infected with, or recovered from COVID-19. Where available, HLA class I and class II types were taken from metadata supplied by the sample provider and were not determined by assay-based typing. Samples came from the ongoing ImmuneRACE study (first 160 participants) plus 1,254 subjects from 6 global collaborators. The sample metadata nearly always contained a de-identified subject ID, COVID-19 status, age in years and sex. The material from the prospective study consisted of cDNA or gDNA derived from T cells, B-cell-depleted T cells, or PBMCs.

At the junction V is shortened by 5 bases and J by 3 bases, with 15 bases in between. Looking up the germline V gene yields CDR1 MDHEN and CDR2 SYDVKM. Its CDR3 holds 15 amino acids, cysteine through phenylalanine. Only CDR3 DNA is held: 45 bases, read in frame from base 1. A note on this clone: The target of this receptor is not known. Nothing much larger sits one base from this clone, and base qualities are not available.

The immunoSEQ Assay, a bias-controlled multiplex PCR, was used to amplify TCRbeta CDR3 regions from genomic DNA. The study's own analysis went as follows. The number of nucleated cells in each sample was estimated from the amplification of reference gene primers within the assay. To quantify the absolute abundance of each unique TCRbeta CDR3 rearrangement, sequence reads were collapsed and filtered. For each sample, productive Simpson clonality was calculated by taking the square root of Simpson's diversity index across productive rearrangements. The immuneACCESS repertoire file appears here via TCRdb, limited to in-frame rearrangements. These files lack a portion of the clones; in checked studies, under half of the deficit traces to unresolved V genes, and the cause of the others is not known. The V and J calls and clone size come from that table; D and trimming were worked out from the DNA. Present in this sample are under 200,000 clones, 81% of which were seen just once. 5.6% of the sample is taken by the ten largest.

Participants in the prospective study were aged 18 to 89 years, lived in about two dozen United States geographic areas, and enrolled through a virtual design. Cohort assignment in the prospective study relied on participant-reported clinical history from a screening survey and a study questionnaire. In the prospective study, whole blood, serum and a nasopharyngeal or oropharyngeal swab were collected from each participant by mobile phlebotomists. Participants in the prospective study had the option to provide additional blood draws and questionnaires over an approximately 2-month period. Blood samples from the prospective study were shipped frozen or at room temperature prior to DNA extraction. Beyond this particular receptor, the publication reports: The amount of clinical and demographic metadata varied by source and participant and was provided uncurated.

The sequence was obtained from a woman aged 40 to 50 with acute COVID-19. The rearrangement joined TRBV28 to TRBJ2-3, with TRBD2 perhaps the D gene, on 6 matching bases. The specimen was PBMCs or T cells enriched from blood (not recorded which). The bases are TGTGCCAGCAGTAAGGACTCCCGGGGGACAGATACGCAGTATTTT. It translates to CASSKDSRGTDTQYF. The full variable domain, with segments outside the CDR3 supplied by the reference TRBV28 and TRBJ2-3 proteins, appears as DVKVTQSSRYLVKRTGEKVFLECVQDMDHENMFWYRQDPGLGLRLIYFSYDVKMKEKGDIPEGYSVSREKKERFSLILESASTNQTSMYLCASSKDSRGTDTQYFGPGTRLTVL.